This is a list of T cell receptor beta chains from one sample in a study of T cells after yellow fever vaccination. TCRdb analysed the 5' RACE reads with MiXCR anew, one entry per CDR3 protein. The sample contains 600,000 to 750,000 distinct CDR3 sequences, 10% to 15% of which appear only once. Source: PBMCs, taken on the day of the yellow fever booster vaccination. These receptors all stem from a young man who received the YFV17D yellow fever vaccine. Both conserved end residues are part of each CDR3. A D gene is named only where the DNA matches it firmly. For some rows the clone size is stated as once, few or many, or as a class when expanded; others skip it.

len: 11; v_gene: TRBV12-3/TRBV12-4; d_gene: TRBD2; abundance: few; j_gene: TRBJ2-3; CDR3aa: CASASGDTQYF; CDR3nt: TGTGCCAGCGCTAGCGGAGATACGCAGTATTTT
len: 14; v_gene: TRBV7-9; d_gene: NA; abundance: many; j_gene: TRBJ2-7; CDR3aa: CASSTHKTWGEQYF; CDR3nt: TGTGCCAGCAGCACCCATAAGACGTGGGGCGAGCAGTACTTC
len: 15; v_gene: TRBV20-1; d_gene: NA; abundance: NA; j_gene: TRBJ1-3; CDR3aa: CSASWPGGSGNTIYF; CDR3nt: TGCAGTGCTAGTTGGCCAGGAGGTAGTGGAAACACCATATATTTT
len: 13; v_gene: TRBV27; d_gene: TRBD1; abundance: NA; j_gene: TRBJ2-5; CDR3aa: CAIQDRGGETQYF; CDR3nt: TGTGCCATACAGGACAGGGGGGGAGAGACCCAGTACTTC
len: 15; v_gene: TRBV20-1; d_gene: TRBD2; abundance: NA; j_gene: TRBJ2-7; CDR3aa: CSASPLAGQSYEQYF; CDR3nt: TGCAGTGCTTCCCCTCTAGCGGGACAAAGCTACGAGCAGTACTTC
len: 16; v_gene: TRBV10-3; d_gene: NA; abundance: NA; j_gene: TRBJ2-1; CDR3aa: CAITSSVRALGDEQFF; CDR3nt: TGTGCCATCACCAGTAGCGTCAGAGCTCTGGGGGATGAGCAGTTCTTC
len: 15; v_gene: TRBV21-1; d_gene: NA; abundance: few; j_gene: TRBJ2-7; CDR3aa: CASSNFLEGFYEQYF; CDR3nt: TGTGCCAGCAGCAATTTTTTGGAGGGGTTCTACGAGCAGTACTTC
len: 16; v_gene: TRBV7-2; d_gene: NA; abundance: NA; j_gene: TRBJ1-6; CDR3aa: CASSFPPQGLNSPLHF; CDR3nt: TGTGCCAGCAGCTTCCCCCCCCAGGGGCTTAATTCACCCCTCCACTTT
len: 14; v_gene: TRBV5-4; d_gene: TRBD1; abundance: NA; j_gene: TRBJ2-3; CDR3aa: CASSWTGTTDTQYF; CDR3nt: TGTGCCAGCAGCTGGACAGGGACCACAGATACGCAGTATTTT
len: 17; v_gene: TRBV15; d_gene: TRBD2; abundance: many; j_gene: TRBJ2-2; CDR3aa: CATSRGQREGSTGELFF; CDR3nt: TGTGCCACCAGCAGAGGCCAGCGGGAGGGGTCCACCGGGGAGCTGTTTTTT
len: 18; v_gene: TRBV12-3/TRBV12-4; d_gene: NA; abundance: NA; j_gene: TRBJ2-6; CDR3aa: CAICPRDGRLSGANVLTF; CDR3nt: TGTGCCATCTGTCCTCGGGACGGCCGCCTCTCTGGGGCCAACGTCCTGACTTTC
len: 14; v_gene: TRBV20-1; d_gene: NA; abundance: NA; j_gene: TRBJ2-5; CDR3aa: CSAASRGRQETQYF; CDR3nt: TGCAGTGCTGCCAGCCGGGGTCGGCAAGAGACCCAGTACTTC
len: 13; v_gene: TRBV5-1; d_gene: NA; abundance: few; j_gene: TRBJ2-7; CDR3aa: CASSFVSSYEQYF; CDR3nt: TGCGCCAGCAGCTTCGTTAGCTCCTACGAGCAGTACTTC
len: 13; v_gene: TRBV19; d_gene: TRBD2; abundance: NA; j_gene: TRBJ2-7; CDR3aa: CASSTREVYEQYF; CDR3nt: TGTGCCAGTAGTACCCGGGAGGTCTACGAGCAGTACTTC
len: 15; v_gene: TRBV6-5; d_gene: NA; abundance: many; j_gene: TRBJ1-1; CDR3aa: CASSSPGPMNTEAFF; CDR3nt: TGTGCCAGCAGTTCCCCGGGACCCATGAACACTGAAGCTTTCTTT
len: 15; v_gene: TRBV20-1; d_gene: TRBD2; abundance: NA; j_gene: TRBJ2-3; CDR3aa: CSARLSGRATDTQYF; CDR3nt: TGCAGTGCTAGACTTAGCGGGAGGGCCACAGATACGCAGTATTTT
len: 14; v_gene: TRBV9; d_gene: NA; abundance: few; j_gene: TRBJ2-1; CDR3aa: CASSVLVSGNEQFF; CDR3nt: TGTGCCAGCAGCGTACTAGTTTCGGGAAATGAGCAGTTCTTC
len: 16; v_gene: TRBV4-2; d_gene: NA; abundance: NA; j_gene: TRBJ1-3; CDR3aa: CASSQDDSRLGNTIYF; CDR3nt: TGTGCCAGCAGCCAAGACGACAGCCGCCTTGGAAACACCATATATTTT
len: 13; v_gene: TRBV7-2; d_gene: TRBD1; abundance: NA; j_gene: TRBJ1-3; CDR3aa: CASSWGQDDIIYF; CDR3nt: TGTGCCAGCAGCTGGGGACAGGATGATATCATATATTTT
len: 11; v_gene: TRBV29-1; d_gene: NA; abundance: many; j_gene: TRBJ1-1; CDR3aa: CSVDKTDEAFF; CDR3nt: TGCAGCGTTGACAAGACGGATGAAGCTTTCTTT
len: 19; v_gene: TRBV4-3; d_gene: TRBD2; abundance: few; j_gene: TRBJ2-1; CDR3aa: CASSQGGTSGEGSYNEQFF; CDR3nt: TGCGCCAGCAGCCAAGGCGGGACTAGCGGAGAGGGATCCTACAATGAGCAGTTCTTC
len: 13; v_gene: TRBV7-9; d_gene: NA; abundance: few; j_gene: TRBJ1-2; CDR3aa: CASSPGTYGGYTF; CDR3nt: TGTGCCAGCAGCCCCGGGACATACGGAGGCTACACCTTC
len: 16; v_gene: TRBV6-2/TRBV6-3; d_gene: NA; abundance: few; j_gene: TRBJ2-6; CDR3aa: CASSARSLSGANVLTF; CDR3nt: TGTGCCAGCAGCGCCCGATCGTTGTCTGGGGCCAACGTCCTGACTTTC
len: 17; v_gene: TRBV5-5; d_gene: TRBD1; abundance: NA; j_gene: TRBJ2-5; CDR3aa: CASSGGTGGKMYETQYF; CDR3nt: TGTGCCAGCAGCGGGGGGACAGGGGGAAAGATGTACGAGACCCAGTACTTC
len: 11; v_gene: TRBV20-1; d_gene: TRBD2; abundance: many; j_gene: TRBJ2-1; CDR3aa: CSAENGTSALF; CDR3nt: TGCAGTGCTGAGAACGGGACTAGCGCGCTCTTC
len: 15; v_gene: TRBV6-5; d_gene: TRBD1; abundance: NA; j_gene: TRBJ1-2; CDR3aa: CASSYKKTGPYGYTF; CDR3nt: TGTGCCAGCAGTTACAAAAAGACAGGGCCCTATGGCTACACCTTC
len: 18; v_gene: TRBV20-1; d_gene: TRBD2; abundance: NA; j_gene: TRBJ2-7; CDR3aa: CSATRTSGRIAGSYEQYF; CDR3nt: TGCAGTGCCACCCGGACTAGCGGGAGAATAGCTGGGTCCTACGAGCAGTACTTC
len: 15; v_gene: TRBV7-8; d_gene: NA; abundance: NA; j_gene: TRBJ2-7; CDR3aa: CASSSDRSPVHEQYF; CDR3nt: TGTGCCAGCAGCTCTGACCGCTCCCCCGTCCACGAGCAGTACTTC
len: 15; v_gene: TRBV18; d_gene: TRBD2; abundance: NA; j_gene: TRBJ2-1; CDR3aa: CASSPPGGIYNEQFF; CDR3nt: TGTGCCAGCTCACCGCCGGGAGGGATCTACAATGAGCAGTTCTTC
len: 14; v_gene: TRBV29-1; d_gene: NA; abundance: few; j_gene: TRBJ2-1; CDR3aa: CSVSTPSPYNEQFF; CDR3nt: TGCAGCGTCTCAACGCCCAGCCCCTACAATGAGCAGTTCTTC
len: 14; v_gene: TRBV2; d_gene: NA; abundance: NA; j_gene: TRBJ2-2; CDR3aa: CASSQDTNTGELFF; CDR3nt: TGTGCCAGCAGTCAGGACACTAACACCGGGGAGCTGTTTTTT
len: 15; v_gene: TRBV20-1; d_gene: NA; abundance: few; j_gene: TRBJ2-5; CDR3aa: CSARDGTGVAETQYF; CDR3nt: TGCAGTGCTAGAGATGGTACAGGAGTTGCAGAGACCCAGTACTTC
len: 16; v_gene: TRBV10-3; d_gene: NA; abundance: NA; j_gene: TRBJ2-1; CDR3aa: CAISDGSRGRTNEQFF; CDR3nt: TGTGCCATCAGTGACGGGAGCAGGGGCAGGACCAATGAGCAGTTCTTC
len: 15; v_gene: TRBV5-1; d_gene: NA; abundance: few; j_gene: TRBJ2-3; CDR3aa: CASSLAFGTTDTQYF; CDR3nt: TGCGCCAGCAGCTTGGCCTTCGGGACCACAGATACGCAGTATTTT
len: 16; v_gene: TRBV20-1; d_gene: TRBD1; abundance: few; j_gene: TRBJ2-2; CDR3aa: CSASWSGQGLAGELFF; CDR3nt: TGCAGTGCATCATGGTCGGGACAGGGGTTAGCCGGGGAGCTGTTTTTT
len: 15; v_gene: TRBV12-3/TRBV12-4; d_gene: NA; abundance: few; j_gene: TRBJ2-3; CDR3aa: CASSSPPRVTDTQYF; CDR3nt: TGTGCCAGCAGTTCCCCCCCCCGGGTGACAGATACGCAGTATTTT
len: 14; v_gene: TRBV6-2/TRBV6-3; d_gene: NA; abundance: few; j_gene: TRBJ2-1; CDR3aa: CASSFPPLNNEQFF; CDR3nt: TGTGCCAGCAGTTTTCCCCCCCTGAACAATGAGCAGTTCTTC
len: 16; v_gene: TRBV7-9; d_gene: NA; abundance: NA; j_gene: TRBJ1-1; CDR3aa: CASSSKGGDFNTEAFF; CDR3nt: TGTGCCAGCAGCTCCAAAGGAGGGGACTTTAACACTGAAGCTTTCTTT
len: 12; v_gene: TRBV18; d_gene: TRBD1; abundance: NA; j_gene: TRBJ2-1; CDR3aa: CASSQGTGEQFF; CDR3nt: TGTGCCAGCTCACAAGGGACAGGGGAGCAGTTCTTC
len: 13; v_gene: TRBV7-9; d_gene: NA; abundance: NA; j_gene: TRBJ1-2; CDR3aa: CASQPKGHYGYTF; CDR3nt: TGTGCCAGCCAACCCAAAGGGCATTATGGCTACACCTTC
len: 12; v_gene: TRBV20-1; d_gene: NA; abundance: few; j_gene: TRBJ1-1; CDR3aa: CSVDVGNTEAFF; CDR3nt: TGCAGTGTTGACGTCGGGAACACTGAAGCTTTCTTT
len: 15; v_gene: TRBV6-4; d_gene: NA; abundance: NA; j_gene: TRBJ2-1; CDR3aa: CASSISGDGLSRQFF; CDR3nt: TGTGCCAGCAGTATCAGCGGAGACGGGCTGAGTCGGCAGTTCTTC
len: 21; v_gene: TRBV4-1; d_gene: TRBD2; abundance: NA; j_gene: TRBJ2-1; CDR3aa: CASSRSSWASGRASSYNEQFF; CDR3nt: TGCGCCAGCAGCCGCTCCTCCTGGGCTAGCGGGAGGGCCAGCTCCTACAATGAGCAGTTCTTC
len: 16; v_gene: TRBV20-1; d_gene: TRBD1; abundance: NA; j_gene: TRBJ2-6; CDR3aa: CSARSAGGAGANVLTF; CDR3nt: TGCAGTGCCCGCAGCGCAGGGGGCGCCGGGGCCAACGTCCTGACTTTC
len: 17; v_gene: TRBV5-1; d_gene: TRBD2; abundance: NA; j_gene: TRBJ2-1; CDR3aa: CASSLAASGRAHNEQFF; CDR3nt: TGCGCCAGCAGCTTGGCGGCTAGCGGGAGGGCCCACAATGAGCAGTTCTTC
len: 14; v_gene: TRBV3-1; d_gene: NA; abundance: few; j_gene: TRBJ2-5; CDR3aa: CASSQDSRVQTQYF; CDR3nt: TGTGCCAGCAGCCAAGATTCCAGGGTCCAGACCCAGTACTTC
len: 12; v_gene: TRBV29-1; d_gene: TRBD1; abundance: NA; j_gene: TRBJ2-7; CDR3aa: CSVGTATYEQYF; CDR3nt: TGCAGCGTCGGGACAGCCACCTACGAGCAGTACTTC
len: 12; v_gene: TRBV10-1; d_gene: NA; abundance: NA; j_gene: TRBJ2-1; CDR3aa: CASRGAQDEQFF; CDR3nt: TGCGCCAGCAGAGGGGCCCAAGATGAGCAGTTCTTC